The 27 T cell receptor beta chains below all came from one sample that was sequenced in a study of blood T cell repertoires in COVID-19. Data came from immunoSEQ multiplex PCR; TCRdb stores just in-frame clones and leaves some out. The profile shows about 63,000 clones, 81% of them singletons. Sequencing input: peripheral blood. The receptor set was obtained from a man in his 60s with COVID-19, enrolled during active disease.

This chain joins TRBV25-1 and TRBJ2-2, with D maybe TRBD2 (5 bases). Germline-derived CDR1 and CDR2 are MGHDK and SYGVNS. Between the trimmed V and J ends, which lost 3 bases and 5 bases, there was a span of 19 bases. The CDR3 spans 17 residues. The CDR3 spells CASSDSIPGSGTGELFF. In nucleotides, the CDR3 is TGTGCCAGCAGTGACTCAATTCCGGGCAGCGGAACCGGGGAGCTGTTTTTT.

The chain employs TRBV12-3 or TRBV12-4 and TRBJ1-6; no clear D. This CDR3 has 13 amino acids. V dropped 6 bases and J dropped 8 bases, with 11 bases sitting between them. CDR3 in amino acids: CASSGREDSPLHF. The CDR3 coding sequence is TGTGCCAGCAGCGGACGGGAGGATTCACCCCTCCACTTT.

The sample holds a few counts of this clone. This rearrangement joins TRBV1 to TRBJ2-7; the DNA was not used to check the table's D call, TRBD2. TRBV1 represents a pseudogene. This CDR3 comprises 16 residues. CDR3 nucleotide sequence: TGCACCAGCAGCCAAGAGAGGTCGGGAGGTTACTACGAGCAGTACTTC. Its protein is CTSSQERSGGYYEQYF.

The chain's CDR3 is CATKTHGTDTQYF. DNA for the CDR3: TGTGCCACCAAGACTCACGGCACAGATACGCAGTATTTT. The rearrangement links TRBV12-3 or TRBV12-4 to TRBJ2-3; D gene ambiguous. The CDR3 runs 13 residues. The ends were cut back, 10 bases at V and 1 base at J, with 12 bases in the middle.

The genes are TRBV11-3 and TRBJ2-3; the D gene is possibly TRBD1 (6 bases). Deletions cut 6 bases from V and 0 bases from J, with 10 bases between. The CDR3 is 14 residues long. Germline V gene data show CDR1 as SGHNT and CDR2 as YENEEA. The DNA of the CDR3 is TGTGCCAGCAGGGGTGGACAGAGCACAGATACGCAGTATTTT. This encodes CASRGGQSTDTQYF. Drawing the rest from reference TRBV11-3 and TRBJ2-3, the complete variable domain is EAGVVQSPRYKIIEKKQPVAFWCNPISGHNTLYWYLQNLGQGPELLIRYENEEAVDDSQLPKDRFSAERLKGVDSTLKIQPAELGDSAVYLCASRGGQSTDTQYFGPGTRLTVL.

V and J are TRBV29-1 and TRBJ2-3; unclear D gene. CDR1 is SQVTM and CDR2 is ANQGSEA in the germline V gene. The CDR3 sequence is 14 residues long. V lost 4 bases and J 5 bases, leaving 16 bases between the germline ends. Written as DNA, the CDR3 is TGCAGCGTTGCCCCAAGACTCGGCATAGATACGCAGTATTTT. It yields the protein CSVAPRLGIDTQYF.

Only one count was recorded for this clone. The chain recombines TRBV6-1 with TRBJ2-2, with 7 bases that match TRBD2. V lost 1 base to trimming and J lost 4 bases; unmatched junction nucleotides: 6. The CDR3 extends over 16 amino acids. The germline V gene has CDR1 MNHNS and CDR2 SASEGT. In DNA form, the CDR3 reads TGTGCCAGCAGTGAAGTGGGGGGGATGGGCACCGGGGAGCTGTTTTTT. Its protein product is CASSEVGGMGTGELFF.

The chain recombines TRBV5-1 with TRBJ2-1; D is perhaps TRBD1 (6 bases). Germline V CDR1 and CDR2: SGHRS, YFSETQ. The CDR3 has 16 amino acids. V dropped 8 bases and J dropped 3 bases, with 21 bases sitting between them. The CDR3 here is CASNRGGHDSYNEQFF. The DNA for the CDR3 is TGCGCCAGTAACAGAGGGGGACACGACAGCTACAATGAGCAGTTCTTC.

J is TRBJ2-7 and V is TRBV30; D may be TRBD1 (6 bases). Deletions cut 2 bases from V and 3 bases from J, with 11 bases between. Per germline, CDR1 GTSNPN and CDR2 SVGIG (reference sequence). The CDR3 runs 13 residues. In DNA form, the CDR3 reads TGTGCCTGGAGTATAAGGACAGTCTACGAGCAGTACTTC. Its translation: CAWSIRTVYEQYF.

This sequence joins TRBV3-1 (or the pseudogene TRBV3-2) and TRBJ1-3, with TRBD1 as a possible D gene (6 bases). With 0 bases removed from V and 4 bases from J, the gap between germline ends came to 19 bases. The CDR3 runs to 18 residues. Germline CDR1 and CDR2: LGHDT and YNNKEL (reference sequence). DNA of the CDR3: TGTGCCAGCAGCCAAGAAAGGAAACTACAGGGCCGAGGAAACACCATATATTTT. This encodes CASSQERKLQGRGNTIYF.

The rearrangement uses TRBV30 and TRBJ1-5; D unclear. CDR1 and CDR2 from the germline V gene are GTSNPN and SVGIG (reference sequence). V was pared by 2 bases and J by 2 bases, with 7 bases between. The CDR3 runs to 13 residues. The CDR3 nucleotides are TGTGCCTGGAGTCCCGGAGGCAATCAGCCCCAGCATTTT. This sequence encodes CAWSPGGNQPQHF.

The chain links TRBV28 to TRBJ1-1, with a tentative D call TRBD1 (6 bases). The CDR3 sequence is 13 residues long. V was clipped by 2 bases and J by 5 bases, with 9 bases between them. The germline CDR1 and CDR2 sequences are MDHEN and SYDVKM. The CDR3 region is CASSLQGRTEAFF. In nucleotides, the CDR3 is TGTGCCAGCAGTTTACAGGGGCGAACTGAAGCTTTCTTT. Full variable domain (rest looked up from reference TRBV28 and TRBJ1-1): DVKVTQSSRYLVKRTGEKVFLECVQDMDHENMFWYRQDPGLGLRLIYFSYDVKMKEKGDIPEGYSVSREKKERFSLILESASTNQTSMYLCASSLQGRTEAFFGQGTRLTVV.

This clone was detected only a few times. This sequence joins TRBV21-1 and TRBJ2-7; TRBD2, the D gene given by the table, was not confirmed from the DNA. TRBV21-1 is listed as a pseudogene. This CDR3 is built from 20 residues. The CDR3 sequence is CASSGQRGLESGDPLHEQYF. In nucleotides, the CDR3 is TGTGCCAGCAGCGGACAAAGGGGGTTAGAAAGCGGGGACCCCCTGCACGAGCAGTACTTC.

The rearrangement joins TRBV9 to TRBJ2-2, with D possibly TRBD2 on 5 matching bases. The CDR3 runs 14 residues. Trimming removed 4 bases from V and 0 bases from J, with 7 bases in between. Per the germline V gene, CDR1 is SGDLS and CDR2 is YYNGEE. In nucleotides, the CDR3 is TGTGCCAGCAGCTTCGGGACGAACACCGGGGAGCTGTTTTTT. Its protein product is CASSFGTNTGELFF.

V gene TRBV9 combines with J gene TRBJ2-7; no firm D call. The germline V and J ends were trimmed by 0 bases and 5 bases, with 12 bases remaining between them. The germline V gene has CDR1 SGDLS and CDR2 YYNGEE. CDR3 size: 14 residues. The CDR3 sequence is CASSVDQVGHEQYF. In DNA form, the CDR3 reads TGTGCCAGCAGCGTAGATCAGGTCGGTCACGAGCAGTACTTC.

The chain recombines TRBV7-3 with TRBJ2-3, with 10 bases lining up with TRBD2. The CDR3 covers 15 residues. The germline V gene has CDR1 SGHTA and CDR2 FQGTGA. V gave up 5 bases and J gave up 0 bases; unmatched junction bases: 2. CDR3 bases: TGTGCCAGCAGCAAAGCGGGGGGGAGCACAGATACGCAGTATTTT. Translating gives CASSKAGGSTDTQYF.

CDR3 in DNA: TGTGCCAGCAGCTTAGAACTTGGCTACACCTTC. Translating gives CASSLELGYTF. The rearrangement uses TRBV7-9 and TRBJ1-2; D is undetermined. Germline V gene data show CDR1 as SEHNR and CDR2 as FQNEAQ (reference sequence). The germline V and J ends were trimmed by 1 base and 7 bases, with 4 bases remaining between them. This CDR3 is 11 amino acids long.

The rearrangement links TRBV5-6 to TRBJ1-4; D gene uncertain. Trimming pared 0 bases from V and 4 bases from J, leaving 4 bases between. The V gene's germline CDR1 is SGHDT and CDR2 YYEEEE. The CDR3 sequence is 13 residues long. Written as DNA, the CDR3 is TGTGCCAGCAGCTTGGGGAGTAATGAAAAACTGTTTTTT. Protein sequence: CASSLGSNEKLFF.

The rearrangement joins TRBV9 to TRBJ1-3; D ambiguous. This CDR3 spans 16 amino acids. The V and J ends lost 0 bases and 2 bases respectively, with 12 bases between them. From germline, CDR1 is SGDLS and CDR2 YYNGEE. For the CDR3, the DNA is TGTGCCAGCAGCGTAGCCCCAACAGAGACTGGAAACACCATATATTTT. This codes for CASSVAPTETGNTIYF.

J is TRBJ1-2 and V is TRBV5-1, with TRBD1 matching 9 bases. This CDR3 is built from 14 residues. V was clipped by 4 bases and J by 8 bases; unmatched bases: 9. Germline assignment: CDR1 SGHRS and CDR2 YFSETQ. In DNA, the CDR3 is TGCGCCAGCAGCACCTCAGGGACAGGGTACGGCTACACCTTC. This encodes CASSTSGTGYGYTF.

This chain connects TRBV30 to TRBJ1-5, with D unclear. This CDR3 is 11 amino acids long. The germline V and J ends were trimmed by 5 bases and 9 bases, with 11 bases remaining between them. CDR1 is GTSNPN and CDR2 is SVGIG in the germline V gene (reference sequence). The DNA for the CDR3 is TGTGCCTGGGACGAGGGCGGGCCCCAGCATTTT. Amino acids: CAWDEGGPQHF.

The chain joins TRBV2 to TRBJ1-6; TRBD1 might be the D (5 bases). Germline CDR1 SNHLY, CDR2 FYNNEI. The CDR3 runs to 15 residues. V lost 4 bases and J 5 bases, leaving 12 bases between the germline ends. CDR3 nucleotide sequence: TGTGCCAGCAGTGTCAGGACAACGAATAATTCACCCCTCCACTTT. Encoded protein: CASSVRTTNNSPLHF.

The chain uses TRBV5-1 and TRBJ1-6; 8 nucleotides agree with TRBD1. The ends lost 0 bases at V and 10 bases at J; junction bases unmatched: 6. Germline CDR1 reads SGHRS; CDR2 reads YFSETQ. The CDR3 loop spans 15 amino acids. The CDR3 region has the DNA TGCGCCAGCAGCTTGGAGGGACAGGTCGGATCACCCCTCCACTTT. It specifies CASSLEGQVGSPLHF.

This clone has a handful of counts. This chain joins TRBV19 and TRBJ1-6; a weak D match, TRBD1 (6 bases). The CDR3 totals 15 residues. Germline lookup yields CDR1 LNHDA and CDR2 SQIVND (reference sequence). V was pared by 0 bases and J by 9 bases, with 12 bases between. The CDR3 DNA sequence: TGTGCCAGTAGTATAGACAGGGGAAAAGGTTCACCCCTCCACTTT. This codes for CASSIDRGKGSPLHF.

This chain connects TRBV11-1 to TRBJ1-1; the D gene is possibly TRBD1 (5 bases). CDR3 size: 11 residues. The germline V and J ends were trimmed by 5 bases and 8 bases, with 9 bases remaining between them. The V gene's germline CDR1 is SGHAT and CDR2 FQDESV (reference sequence). The CDR3 sequence: CASSKPGEAFF. CDR3 in DNA: TGTGCCAGCAGCAAGCCAGGGGAAGCTTTCTTT.

The V gene is TRBV5-6, the J gene TRBJ2-3; D is unresolved. Germline lookup yields CDR1 SGHDT and CDR2 YYEEEE. The length of the CDR3 is 14 residues. V shed 2 bases and J shed 2 bases, with 9 bases lying between them. CDR3 residues: CASSLGGDTDTQYF. The CDR3 coding sequence is TGTGCCAGCAGCTTAGGCGGCGACACAGATACGCAGTATTTT. The whole variable domain, filled in from reference TRBV5-6 and TRBJ2-3, reads DAGVTQSPTHLIKTRGQQVTLRCSPKSGHDTVSWYQQALGQGPQFIFQYYEEEERQRGNFPDRFSGHQFPNYSSELNVNALLLGDSALYLCASSLGGDTDTQYFGPGTRLTVL.

This clone was counted only a few times. The chain carries TRBV27 and TRBJ2-7; 8 nucleotides match TRBD1. Germline V CDR1 and CDR2: MNHEY, SMNVEV (reference sequence). The trim removed 4 bases at V and 5 bases at J, leaving 10 bases unmatched. This CDR3 is built from 15 residues. The CDR3 DNA sequence: TGTGCCAGCAGTTCCGGACAGGGTGAGGTGAACGAGCAGTACTTC. Amino acid sequence: CASSSGQGEVNEQYF.